These 18 T cell receptor beta chains were all obtained from the same sample, sequenced in a study of blood T cell repertoires in COVID-19. Clones were read by immunoSEQ multiplex PCR, and TCRdb kept only the in-frame ones, dropping some. The sample shows 45,000 to 60,000 clones, roughly 90% of them seen only once. What was sequenced was peripheral blood. Source of these receptors: a man aged 45-65 years with active COVID-19.

The chain links TRBV30 to TRBJ1-2; no clear D. The CDR3 has 14 amino acids. V lost 2 bases, J lost 0 bases, and 10 bases lay in between. The V gene's germline CDR1 is GTSNPN and CDR2 SVGIG (reference sequence). CDR3 sequence: CAWSLRGANYGYTF. CDR3 DNA: TGTGCCTGGAGTCTGAGAGGCGCTAACTATGGCTACACCTTC.

This clone was found a few times. The chain carries TRBV6-5 and TRBJ2-7; D is possibly TRBD1 (5 bases). This CDR3 is built from 13 residues. Trimming stripped 2 bases from V and 4 bases from J, with 9 bases between. CDR1 and CDR2 from the germline V gene are MNHEY and SVGAGI. The DNA for the CDR3 is TGTGCCAGCAGTTACAGTCAGGGATACGAGCAGTACGTC. It specifies CASSYSQGYEQYV.

This rearrangement joins TRBV28 to TRBJ2-7; a weak D match, TRBD2 (6 bases). This CDR3 has 16 residues. V gave up 5 bases and J gave up 9 bases, with 26 bases separating them. CDR1 is MDHEN and CDR2 is SYDVKM in the germline V gene. The CDR3 DNA reads TGTGCCAGCAGTCCCCCAGGATGGAGGGCACGGTTCGGGCAGTACGTC. Protein: CASSPPGWRARFGQYV.

This clone was seen once. This chain joins TRBV30 and TRBJ2-1; 14 bases are shared with TRBD2. This CDR3 is 14 amino acids long. V gave up 3 bases and J gave up 10 bases; unmatched junction bases: 5. Germline CDR1 and CDR2: GTSNPN and SVGIG (reference sequence). In DNA, the CDR3 is TGTGCCTGGAGAGGGACTAGCGGGAGTATGGAGCAGTTCTTC. Translated: CAWRGTSGSMEQFF.

V usage is TRBV3-1 (or the pseudogene TRBV3-2) and J usage is TRBJ2-3, with no clear D. Germline CDR1 reads LGHDT; CDR2 reads YNNKEL (reference sequence). Trimming took off 8 bases at V and 4 bases at J, with 13 bases between the two ends. This CDR3 spans 13 amino acids. CDR3 residues: CASSYLSADTQYF. DNA for the CDR3: TGTGCCAGCTCTTACCTGAGTGCAGATACGCAGTATTTT.

The chain uses TRBV12-3 or TRBV12-4 and TRBJ1-2; TRBD1 matches at 8 bases. J gave up 8 bases and V 2 bases, and 4 bases lay outside the gene matches. This CDR3 contains 13 residues. CDR3 DNA sequence: TGTGCCAGCAGTTTACAGGGGGCGCTCGGCTACACCTTC. This codes for CASSLQGALGYTF.

The chain recombines TRBV27 with TRBJ2-3; 9 nucleotides line up with TRBD1. CDR1 is MNHEY, CDR2 SMNVEV, per germline (reference sequence). The CDR3 extends over 18 amino acids. Losses at the gene ends were 8 bases for V and 1 base for J; bases not matched to a gene: 16. In nucleotides, the CDR3 is TGTGCCAGCTGGCAGGACAGGGGCGAAGTGGGTGGCACAGATACGCAGTATTTT. Encoded protein: CASWQDRGEVGGTDTQYF.

The V and J genes are TRBV5-1 and TRBJ2-2; perhaps TRBD2 as D (5 bases). Germline loops: CDR1 SGHRS, CDR2 YFSETQ. This CDR3 has 14 amino acids. The V and J ends lost 2 bases and 7 bases respectively, with 12 bases between them. The CDR3 is CASSFGTGVGELFF. The DNA of the CDR3 is TGCGCCAGCAGCTTTGGCACCGGGGTCGGGGAGCTGTTTTTT.

J is TRBJ1-3 and V is TRBV7-2; D may be TRBD1 (5 bases). From germline, CDR1 is SGHTA and CDR2 FQGNSA. The V and J ends lost 5 bases and 3 bases respectively, with 14 bases between them. The CDR3 extends over 15 amino acids. As DNA, the CDR3 is TGTGCCAGCAGCCCCCAGGGTTTATATGGAAACACCATATATTTT. It specifies CASSPQGLYGNTIYF.

The J gene is TRBJ2-7, the V gene TRBV27; TRBD1 aligns across 7 bases. CDR3 size: 15 residues. V trimming: 2 bases; J trimming: 3 bases; junction bases outside the gene matches: 7. Looked up from germline, CDR1 is MNHEY and CDR2 is SMNVEV (reference sequence). CDR3 nucleotide sequence: TGTGCCAGCAGTTTAGTGGCAGGGGGAATCTACGAGCAGTACTTC. Translating it yields CASSLVAGGIYEQYF.

The chain recombines TRBV2 with TRBJ1-1; 7 positions agree with TRBD1. Germline lookup yields CDR1 SNHLY and CDR2 FYNNEI. This CDR3 spans 15 amino acids. Trimming removed 9 bases from V and 5 bases from J; junction bases left unmatched: 15. The CDR3 is CASLGLGDSGTEAFF. DNA for the CDR3: TGTGCCAGTCTTGGATTAGGGGACAGCGGGACTGAAGCTTTCTTT.

This sequence joins TRBV6-5 and TRBJ1-1; possible D gene TRBD1, 6 bases. The CDR3 is 14 amino acids. Germline values: CDR1 MNHEY, CDR2 SVGAGI. Between the trimmed V and J ends, which lost 6 bases and 1 base, there was a span of 12 bases. This chain's CDR3 is CASRPGTQNTEAFF. DNA of the CDR3: TGTGCCAGCAGACCCGGGACACAGAACACTGAAGCTTTCTTT.

The chain uses TRBV6-5 and TRBJ2-7; 9 bases line up with TRBD2. Losses at the gene ends were 7 bases for V and 6 bases for J; bases not matched to a gene: 7. Germline CDR1 reads MNHEY; CDR2 reads SVGAGI. This CDR3 contains 13 residues. DNA of the CDR3: TGTGCCAGCATAGGGACTAGCTTGCGCGAGCAGTACTTC. Protein: CASIGTSLREQYF.

The chain couples TRBV28 to TRBJ2-5; TRBD2 aligns across 16 bases. The junction had 6 bases not matched to a gene; V was cut back by 4 bases and J by 4 bases. Germline-derived CDR1 and CDR2 are MDHEN and SYDVKM. This CDR3 is 17 amino acids long. In DNA form, the CDR3 reads TGTGCCAGCAGTTCGGGACTAGCGGGAGGGCCGTTAGAGACCCAGTACTTC. Its protein is CASSSGLAGGPLETQYF.

The chain joins TRBV13 to TRBJ1-2; 7 bases are a match to TRBD1. The CDR3 consists of 13 residues. The J segment lost 5 bases and the V segment lost 5 bases, leaving 5 bases of the junction unmatched. Germline assignment: CDR1 PRHDT and CDR2 FYEKMQ (reference sequence). CDR3 in amino acids: CASSQDREYGYTF. DNA for the CDR3: TGTGCCAGCAGCCAAGACAGGGAGTATGGCTACACCTTC.

This clone came up once. The J gene is TRBJ2-5, the V gene TRBV9; D is unclear. CDR1 SGDLS and CDR2 YYNGEE come from the germline V gene. The CDR3 contains 15 residues. V lost 0 bases and J 0 bases, leaving 9 bases between the germline ends. CDR3 residues: CASSVESGYQETQYF. In nucleotides, the CDR3 is TGTGCCAGCAGCGTAGAATCCGGGTACCAAGAGACCCAGTACTTC.

The chain couples TRBV5-4 to TRBJ2-3, with TRBD1 identical over 8 bases. The CDR3 totals 15 residues. Germline V gives CDR1 SGHNT, CDR2 YYREEE (reference sequence). Unmatched junction bases numbered 5, after V lost 4 bases and J lost 1 base. CDR3 coding DNA: TGTGCCAGCAGCCTCTACAGGGGGGGCACAGATACGCAGTATTTT. It specifies CASSLYRGGTDTQYF.

This chain links TRBV10-3 with TRBJ2-7, with TRBD1 matching over 7 bases. The CDR3 sequence is 14 residues long. V was pared by 0 bases and J by 3 bases, with 2 bases of the junction left unmatched. The germline CDR1 and CDR2 sequences are ENHRY and SYGVKD. CDR3 in amino acids: CAISESRDSYEQYV. The CDR3 nucleotides read TGTGCCATCAGTGAGTCCCGGGACAGCTACGAGCAGTACGTC.